A selection of T cell receptor beta chains follows, all from one sample in a study of cytomegalovirus exposure and HLA in healthy donors. Repertoires were generated with immunoSEQ multiplex PCR, while TCRdb's copy carries only in-frame clones and drops some. The sample consists of some 190,000 clones, approximately 80% of them appearing once. Sample: PBMCs. The receptors derive from a woman aged 30 to 39 in good health and CMV-seropositive. The CDR3 runs from the conserved cysteine through the conserved F or W. A D gene is named only where the DNA matches it firmly. Rows give clone size only sometimes, using once, few, many, or a class for an expanded clone.

j_call	v_call	clone_size	d_call	cdr3_aa	cdr3_nt
TRBJ2-2	TRBV4-1	.	.	CASSQVQGGGELFF	TGCGCCAGCAGCCAAGTCCAGGGAGGCGGGGAGCTGTTTTTT
TRBJ2-6	TRBV6-6	.	.	CASRAVFAGANVLTF	TGTGCCAGCAGGGCGGTCTTTGCGGGGGCCAACGTCCTGACTTTC
TRBJ1-1	TRBV5-1	.	.	CASSYGGDTEAFF	TGCGCCAGCAGCTACGGAGGGGACACTGAAGCTTTCTTT
TRBJ2-7	TRBV7-8	.	TRBD1	CASSPGQGAGEQYF	TGTGCCAGCAGCCCCGGACAGGGGGCGGGGGAGCAGTACTTC
TRBJ2-3	TRBV12-5	once	.	CASGLVLDGQTRTDTQYF	TGTGCTAGTGGTTTGGTTCTTGACGGACAGACGCGCACAGATACGCAGTATTTT
TRBJ1-2	TRBV6-1	few	TRBD1	CASSEAATGSSGYTF	TGTGCCAGCAGTGAAGCTGCGACAGGGTCGAGCGGCTACACCTTC
TRBJ1-4	TRBV6-6	.	TRBD1	CASSYGTGGEKLFF	TGTGCCAGCAGTTACGGGACAGGCGGTGAAAAACTGTTTTTT
TRBJ2-1	TRBV6-5	.	TRBD1	CASNGQGHNEQFF	TGTGCCAGCAACGGACAGGGTCACAATGAGCAGTTCTTC
TRBJ1-6	TRBV27	.	TRBD1	CASSWTGGDNSPLHF	TGTGCCAGCAGTTGGACAGGAGGGGATAATTCACCCCTCCACTTT
TRBJ2-1	TRBV5-1	.	TRBD2	CASSLLPSGGGSYNEQFF	TGCGCCAGCAGTCTACTCCCTAGCGGGGGGGGCTCCTACAATGAGCAGTTCTTC
TRBJ2-2	TRBV5-4	once	.	CASSPADSGENTGELFF	TGTGCCAGCAGCCCCGCGGACAGCGGGGAGAACACCGGGGAGCTGTTTTTT
TRBJ1-4	TRBV13	.	.	CASTLDLGGKHEKLFF	TGTGCCAGCACCTTAGACCTCGGGGGAAAGCATGAAAAACTGTTTTTT
TRBJ2-3	TRBV15	.	TRBD2	CATSRRTSGTTDTQYF	TGTGCCACCAGCAGACGGACTAGCGGGACCACAGATACGCAGTATTTT
TRBJ2-1	TRBV4-1	few	.	CASRNYIRWGRGTSDEQFF	TGCGCCAGCAGAAACTACATACGGTGGGGCAGGGGGACTTCGGATGAGCAGTTCTTC
TRBJ2-7	TRBV28	once	.	CASSLYGGYEQYF	TGTGCCAGCAGTCTCTATGGCGGATACGAGCAGTACTTC
TRBJ1-1	TRBV9	once	.	CASSVGGGTNTEAFF	TGTGCCAGCAGCGTAGGCGGCGGAACGAACACTGAAGCTTTCTTT
TRBJ1-1	TRBV30	.	.	CAQTTVMNTEAFF	TGTGCCCAAACGACAGTTATGAACACTGAAGCTTTCTTT
TRBJ1-5	TRBV6-6	.	TRBD1	CASSYRQGFGNQPQHF	TGTGCCAGCAGTTACCGACAGGGTTTCGGCAATCAGCCCCAGCATTTT
TRBJ2-7	TRBV5-1	.	TRBD1	CASTLRTGGYEQYF	TGCGCCAGCACCCTGAGGACAGGGGGCTACGAGCAGTACTTC
TRBJ1-2	TRBV5-4	once	TRBD1	CASSGGQGAYLFNYGYTF	TGTGCCAGCAGCGGAGGACAGGGGGCGTACCTATTTAACTATGGCTACACCTTC
TRBJ2-5	TRBV27	.	.	CASSSFNQETQYF	TGTGCCAGCAGTTCTTTTAACCAAGAGACCCAGTACTTC
TRBJ2-7	TRBV6-5	.	.	CASSYIRQGNYEQYF	TGTGCCAGCAGTTACATAAGGCAGGGGAACTACGAGCAGTACTTC
TRBJ2-5	TRBV29-1	few	.	CSLRVEVGETQYF	TGCAGCCTTAGGGTGGAGGTCGGAGAGACCCAGTACTTC
TRBJ2-2	TRBV6-5	.	TRBD1	CASSHLQGVGGELFF	TGTGCCAGCAGTCACCTCCAGGGGGTTGGCGGGGAGCTGTTTTTT
TRBJ1-2	TRBV4-1	.	TRBD1	CASSQDRSGTGRMYGYTF	TGCGCCAGCAGCCAAGATCGGAGTGGGACAGGGAGGATGTATGGCTACACCTTC
TRBJ1-1	TRBV2	.	.	CASKRDMNTEAFF	TGTGCCAGCAAGAGGGATATGAACACTGAAGCTTTCTTT
TRBJ2-5	TRBV9	.	.	CASSPLGGRETQYF	TGTGCCAGCAGCCCCTTGGGGGGAAGAGAGACCCAGTACTTC
TRBJ1-1	TRBV18	.	.	CASSPLGAGAKNTEAFF	TGTGCCAGCTCACCACTTGGGGCAGGGGCCAAGAACACTGAAGCTTTCTTT
TRBJ1-6	TRBV5-6	.	.	CASSLARGRPNGPLHF	TGTGCCAGCAGCTTGGCCCGGGGTAGGCCCAACGGTCCCCTCCACTTT
TRBJ2-3	TRBV7-9	once	.	CASNGRGASTDTQYF	TGTGCCAGCAACGGTCGGGGGGCTAGCACAGATACGCAGTATTTT
TRBJ2-7	TRBV29-1	.	TRBD2	CSVGLAGRIWDEQYF	TGCAGCGTTGGACTAGCGGGGCGGATCTGGGACGAGCAGTACTTC
TRBJ2-1	TRBV4-1	once	TRBD2	CASSQDRAGGHGNEQFF	TGCGCCAGCAGCCAAGATCGGGCGGGGGGACATGGCAATGAGCAGTTCTTC
TRBJ2-7	TRBV19	.	.	CASSITGSYEQYF	TGTGCCAGTAGTATAACTGGCTCCTACGAGCAGTACTTC
TRBJ2-7	TRBV7-7	.	TRBD2	CAQRGSVGESYEQYF	TGTGCTCAGCGGGGGTCAGTGGGCGAATCCTACGAGCAGTACTTC
TRBJ1-4	TRBV18	.	.	CASSSVPWNEKLFF	TGTGCCAGCTCCTCGGTTCCCTGGAATGAAAAACTGTTTTTT
TRBJ2-3	TRBV28	.	TRBD2	CASRPPYGRGTDTQYF	TGTGCCAGCAGGCCACCCTACGGGAGGGGCACAGATACGCAGTATTTT
TRBJ2-7	TRBV11-2	.	.	CASSSAGYAPYEQYF	TGTGCCAGCAGCTCCGCAGGATATGCGCCCTACGAGCAGTACTTC
TRBJ2-1	TRBV7-2	.	TRBD1	CASSLARTGGDEQFF	TGTGCCAGCAGCTTAGCTAGGACAGGGGGCGATGAGCAGTTCTTC
TRBJ1-4	TRBV10-1	.	.	CASSEPAGGAGEKLFF	TGCGCCAGCAGTGAGCCCGCGGGGGGGGCTGGGGAAAAACTGTTTTTT
TRBJ2-7	TRBV11-2	.	.	CASSLDSSYEQYF	TGTGCCAGCAGCTTGGACAGTTCCTACGAGCAGTACTTC
TRBJ2-2	TRBV10-1	.	.	CASSDVRTSSNTGELFF	TGCGCCAGCAGTGATGTGCGAACTAGTTCGAACACCGGGGAGCTGTTTTTT
TRBJ1-5	TRBV19	.	.	CASSIMNQPQHF	TGTGCCAGTAGTATCATGAATCAGCCCCAGCATTTT
TRBJ2-4	TRBV15	.	TRBD1	CATSRGGLGQGVPLAKNIQYF	TGTGCCACCAGCAGAGGAGGTTTGGGACAGGGGGTCCCCTTAGCCAAAAACATTCAGTACTTC
TRBJ1-2	TRBV14	.	.	CASSQDRQVNYGYTF	TGTGCCAGCAGCCAAGATAGACAGGTCAACTATGGCTACACCTTC
TRBJ1-4	TRBV19	.	TRBD1	CASSEGQLDEKLFF	TGTGCCAGTAGCGAGGGACAGTTAGATGAAAAACTGTTTTTT
TRBJ1-3	TRBV19	.	.	CASSLGGPGNTIYF	TGTGCCAGTAGTCTCGGGGGACCTGGAAACACCATATATTTT
TRBJ1-4	TRBV7-9	.	TRBD1	CSSSLGTGFEKLFF	TGTTCCAGCAGCTTAGGGACAGGTTTTGAAAAACTGTTTTTT
TRBJ2-7	TRBV11-2	.	.	CASSPKPGWNEQYF	TGTGCCAGCAGCCCCAAGCCGGGATGGAACGAGCAGTACTTC
TRBJ2-7	TRBV11-2	.	TRBD1	CASSRSLTGGEQYF	TGTGCCAGCAGCCGTTCCTTGACAGGGGGCGAGCAGTACTTC
TRBJ1-5	TRBV6-5	.	.	CASSYAASNQPQHF	TGTGCCAGCAGTTACGCGGCAAGCAATCAGCCCCAGCATTTT
TRBJ1-2	TRBV7-2	once	.	CASSGTGRGYTF	TGTGCCAGCAGCGGAACAGGGCGAGGCTACACCTTC
TRBJ2-2	TRBV7-6	.	.	CASSLSGANTGELFF	TGTGCCAGCAGCCTTTCAGGGGCCAACACCGGGGAGCTGTTTTTT
TRBJ1-1	TRBV29-1	.	TRBD1	CSVGDRGPNTEAFF	TGCAGCGTTGGGGACAGGGGGCCGAACACTGAAGCTTTCTTT
TRBJ1-2	TRBV4-1	once	.	CASSQAAASYGYTF	TGCGCCAGCAGCCAAGCGGCGGCTAGCTATGGCTACACCTTC
TRBJ2-5	TRBV29-1	.	TRBD2	CSVPRLAGLEETQYF	TGCAGCGTCCCCAGACTAGCGGGATTAGAAGAGACCCAGTACTTC
TRBJ1-3	TRBV29-1	.	.	CSETSYEEDTIYF	TGCAGCGAAACCTCGTATGAGGAGGACACCATATATTTT
TRBJ2-1	TRBV30	.	TRBD2	CALLAGRSYNEQFF	TGTGCCCTTCTAGCGGGGAGGTCCTACAATGAGCAGTTCTTC
TRBJ1-5	TRBV28	.	TRBD1	CASRRTGGPNQPQHF	TGTGCCAGCAGAAGGACAGGGGGCCCTAATCAGCCCCAGCATTTT
TRBJ2-7	TRBV7-9	.	.	CASSLPHAGSRVYEQYF	TGTGCCAGCAGCTTGCCCCACGCAGGGTCTCGGGTTTACGAGCAGTACTTC